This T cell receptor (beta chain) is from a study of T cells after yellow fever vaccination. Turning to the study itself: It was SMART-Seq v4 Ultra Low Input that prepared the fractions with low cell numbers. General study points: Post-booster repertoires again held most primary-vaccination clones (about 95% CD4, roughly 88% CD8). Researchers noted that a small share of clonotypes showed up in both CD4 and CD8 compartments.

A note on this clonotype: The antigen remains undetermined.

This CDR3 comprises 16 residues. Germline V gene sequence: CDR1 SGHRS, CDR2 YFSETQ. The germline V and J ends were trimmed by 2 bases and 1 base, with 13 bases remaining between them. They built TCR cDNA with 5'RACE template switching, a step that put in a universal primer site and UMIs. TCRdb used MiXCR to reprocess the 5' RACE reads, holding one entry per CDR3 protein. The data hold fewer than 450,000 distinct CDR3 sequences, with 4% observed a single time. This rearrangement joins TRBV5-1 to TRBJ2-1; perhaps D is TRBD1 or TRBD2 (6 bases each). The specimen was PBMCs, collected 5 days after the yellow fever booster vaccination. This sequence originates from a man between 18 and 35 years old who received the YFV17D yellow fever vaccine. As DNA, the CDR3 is TGCGCCAGCAGCTTTCCTTCGGGGGCTTCCTACAATGAGCAGTTCTTC. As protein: CASSFPSGASYNEQFF. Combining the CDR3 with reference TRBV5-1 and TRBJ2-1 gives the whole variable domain KAGVTQTPRYLIKTRGQQVTLSCSPISGHRSVSWYQQTPGQGLQFLFEYFSETQRNKGNFPGRFSGRQFSNSRSEMNVSTLELGDSALYLCASSFPSGASYNEQFFGPGTRLTVL.